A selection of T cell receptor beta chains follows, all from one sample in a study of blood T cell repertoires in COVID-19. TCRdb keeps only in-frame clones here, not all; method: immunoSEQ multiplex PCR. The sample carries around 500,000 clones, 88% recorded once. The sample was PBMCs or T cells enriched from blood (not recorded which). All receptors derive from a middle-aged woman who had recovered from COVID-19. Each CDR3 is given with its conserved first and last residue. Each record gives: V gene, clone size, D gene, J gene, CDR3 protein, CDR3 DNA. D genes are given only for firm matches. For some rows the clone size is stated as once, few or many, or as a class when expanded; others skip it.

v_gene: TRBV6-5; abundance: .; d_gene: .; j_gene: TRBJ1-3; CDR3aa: CASSYSDLPGNTIYF; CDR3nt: TGTGCCAGCAGTTACTCGGACTTGCCGGGAAACACCATATATTTT
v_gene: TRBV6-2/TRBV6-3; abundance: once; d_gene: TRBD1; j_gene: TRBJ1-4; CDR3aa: CASSRHTGGAGEKLFF; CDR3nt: TGTGCCAGCAGTCGCCATACAGGGGGCGCGGGTGAAAAACTGTTTTTT
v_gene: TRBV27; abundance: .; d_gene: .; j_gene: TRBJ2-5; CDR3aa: CASSSGHSGLGETQYF; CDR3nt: TGTGCCAGCAGTTCCGGCCACAGCGGCCTCGGGGAGACCCAGTACTTC
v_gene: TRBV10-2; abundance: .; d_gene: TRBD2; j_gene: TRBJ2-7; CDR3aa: CASSGTSSPYEQYF; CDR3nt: TGCGCCAGCAGTGGGACTAGCAGTCCCTACGAGCAGTACTTC
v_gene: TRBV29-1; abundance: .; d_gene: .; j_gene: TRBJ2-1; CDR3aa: CSVGETTGGDEQFF; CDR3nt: TGCAGCGTCGGGGAGACGACTGGGGGCGATGAGCAGTTCTTC
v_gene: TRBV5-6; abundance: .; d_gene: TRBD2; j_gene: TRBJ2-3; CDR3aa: CASSLARDYRKDTQYF; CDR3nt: TGTGCCAGCAGCTTGGCCCGGGACTACCGGAAAGATACGCAGTATTTT
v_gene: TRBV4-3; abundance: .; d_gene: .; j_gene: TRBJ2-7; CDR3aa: CASSQEPVGYEQYF; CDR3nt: TGCGCCAGCAGCCAAGAGCCTGTCGGTTACGAGCAGTACTTC
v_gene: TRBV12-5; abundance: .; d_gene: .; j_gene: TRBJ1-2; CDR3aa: CASAENYGYTF; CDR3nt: TGTGCTAGTGCCGAGAACTATGGCTACACCTTC
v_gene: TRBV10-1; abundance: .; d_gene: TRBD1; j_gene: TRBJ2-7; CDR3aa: CASSEGTDRGLNEQYF; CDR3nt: TGCGCCAGCAGTGAAGGGACGGACAGGGGGCTCAACGAGCAGTACTTC
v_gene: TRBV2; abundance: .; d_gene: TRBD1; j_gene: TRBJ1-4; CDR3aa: CASSVQGTNEKLFF; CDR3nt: TGTGCCAGCAGTGTACAGGGGACTAATGAAAAACTGTTTTTT
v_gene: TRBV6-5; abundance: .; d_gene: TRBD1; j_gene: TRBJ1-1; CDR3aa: CASRTGGAVTEAFF; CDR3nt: TGTGCCAGCAGAACAGGGGGCGCCGTCACTGAAGCTTTCTTT
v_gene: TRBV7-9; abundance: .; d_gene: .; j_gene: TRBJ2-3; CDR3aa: CATNTDSPSTDTQYF; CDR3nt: TGTGCCACCAACACCGACAGTCCTAGCACAGATACGCAGTATTTT
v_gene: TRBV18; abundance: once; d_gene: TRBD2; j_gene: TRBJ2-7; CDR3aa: CASCPTSGGVYEQYF; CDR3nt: TGTGCCAGCTGCCCGACTAGCGGTGGGGTCTACGAGCAGTACTTC
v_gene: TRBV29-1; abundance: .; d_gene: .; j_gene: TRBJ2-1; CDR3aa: CSVGPYVGEVGEQFF; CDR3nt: TGCAGCGTTGGCCCTTATGTGGGAGAGGTTGGTGAGCAGTTCTTC
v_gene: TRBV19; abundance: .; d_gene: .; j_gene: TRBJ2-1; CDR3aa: CASSILSTYNEQFF; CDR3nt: TGTGCCAGTAGTATATTGTCAACCTACAATGAGCAGTTCTTC
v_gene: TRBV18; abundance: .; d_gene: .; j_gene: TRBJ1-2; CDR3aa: CASSPQGVGGRYTF; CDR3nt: TGTGCCAGCTCACCACAGGGGGTCGGCGGTCGCTACACCTTC
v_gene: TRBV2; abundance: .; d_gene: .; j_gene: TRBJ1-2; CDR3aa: CASSPSEPYGYTF; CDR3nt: TGTGCCAGCAGTCCCAGCGAACCCTATGGCTACACCTTC
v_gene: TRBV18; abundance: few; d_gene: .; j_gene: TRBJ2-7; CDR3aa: CASSLGQTAYEQYF; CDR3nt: TGTGCCAGCTCACTCGGACAGACCGCCTACGAGCAGTACTTC
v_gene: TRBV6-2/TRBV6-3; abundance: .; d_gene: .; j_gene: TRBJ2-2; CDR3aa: CASSYRDDDTGELFF; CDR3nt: TGTGCCAGCAGTTACCGGGATGATGACACCGGGGAGCTGTTTTTT
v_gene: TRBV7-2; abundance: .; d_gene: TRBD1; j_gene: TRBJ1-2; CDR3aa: CASSLSTGGNYGYTF; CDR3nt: TGTGCCAGCAGCTTATCTACAGGGGGTAACTATGGCTACACCTTC
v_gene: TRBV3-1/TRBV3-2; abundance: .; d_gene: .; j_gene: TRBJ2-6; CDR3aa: CASSQERLAGANVLTF; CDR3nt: TGTGCCAGCAGCCAAGAGAGGTTGGCCGGGGCCAACGTCCTGACTTTC
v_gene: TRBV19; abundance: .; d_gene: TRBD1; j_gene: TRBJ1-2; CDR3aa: CASSANGQGVVYGYTF; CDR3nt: TGTGCCAGTAGTGCGAATGGACAGGGTGTTGTCTATGGCTACACCTTC
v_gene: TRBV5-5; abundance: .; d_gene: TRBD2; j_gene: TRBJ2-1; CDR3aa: CASSLFLAVDEQFF; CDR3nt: TGTGCCAGCAGCTTGTTCCTAGCGGTAGATGAGCAGTTCTTC
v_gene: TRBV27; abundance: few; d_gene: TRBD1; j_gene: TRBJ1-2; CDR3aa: CATTPFLPGQGNNGYTF; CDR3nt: TGTGCCACCACCCCCTTCCTCCCGGGACAGGGGAATAATGGCTACACCTTC
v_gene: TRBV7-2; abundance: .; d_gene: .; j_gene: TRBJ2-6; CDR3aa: CASSLRTVSISGANVLTF; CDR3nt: TGTGCCAGCAGCTTGAGGACAGTCTCAATTTCTGGGGCCAACGTCCTGACTTTC
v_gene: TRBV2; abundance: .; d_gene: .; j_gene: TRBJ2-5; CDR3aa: CASSAIQGLSETQYF; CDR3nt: TGTGCCAGCAGTGCAATTCAAGGACTATCGGAGACCCAGTACTTC
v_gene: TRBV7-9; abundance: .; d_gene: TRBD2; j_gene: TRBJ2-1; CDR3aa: CASSPLGRERLSYNEQFF; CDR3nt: TGTGCCAGCAGCCCGCTGGGGCGGGAGAGGCTATCCTACAATGAGCAGTTCTTC
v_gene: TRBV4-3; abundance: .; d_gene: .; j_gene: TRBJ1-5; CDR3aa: CASSQGRRTENQPQHF; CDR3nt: TGCGCCAGCAGCCAAGGGAGAAGGACAGAAAATCAGCCCCAGCATTTT
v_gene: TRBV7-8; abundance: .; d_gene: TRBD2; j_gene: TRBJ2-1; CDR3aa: CASSFRPLGGGLDNEQFF; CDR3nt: TGTGCCAGCAGCTTCAGACCCCTTGGGGGAGGGCTGGACAATGAGCAGTTCTTC
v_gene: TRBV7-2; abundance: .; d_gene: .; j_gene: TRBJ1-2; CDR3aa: CASSLVDRVVSGYTF; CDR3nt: TGTGCCAGCAGCTTAGTGGACAGAGTTGTTTCTGGCTACACCTTC
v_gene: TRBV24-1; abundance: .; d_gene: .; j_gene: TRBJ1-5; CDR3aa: CATSRQTDQPQHF; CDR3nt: TGTGCCACCTCACGACAAACCGATCAGCCCCAGCATTTT
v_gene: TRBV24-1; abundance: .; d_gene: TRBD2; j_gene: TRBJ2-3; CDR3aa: CATSEFGLAGLDTQYF; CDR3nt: TGTGCCACCAGCGAGTTTGGCTTAGCGGGTTTAGATACGCAGTATTTT
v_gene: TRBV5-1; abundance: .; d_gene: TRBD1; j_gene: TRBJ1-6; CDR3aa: CASSLSDRDGSPLHF; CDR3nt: TGCGCCAGCAGCTTGTCCGACAGGGATGGTTCACCCCTCCACTTT
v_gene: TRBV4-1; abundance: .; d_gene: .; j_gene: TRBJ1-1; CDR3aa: CASSNGAGRRGNTEAFF; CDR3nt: TGCGCCAGCAGTAACGGCGCAGGGAGGAGAGGGAACACTGAAGCTTTCTTT
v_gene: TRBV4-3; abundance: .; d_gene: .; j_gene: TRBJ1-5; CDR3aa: CASSQEFSRSGWQPQHF; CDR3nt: TGCGCCAGCAGCCAAGAATTCTCCAGGAGCGGTTGGCAGCCCCAGCATTTT
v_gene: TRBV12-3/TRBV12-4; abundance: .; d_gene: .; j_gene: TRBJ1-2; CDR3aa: CASSDSYGYTF; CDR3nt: TGTGCCAGCAGCGACAGCTATGGCTACACCTTC
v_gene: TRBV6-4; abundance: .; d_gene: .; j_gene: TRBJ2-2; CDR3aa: CACSPLNTGELFF; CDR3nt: TGTGCCTGTTCTCCCTTGAACACCGGGGAGCTGTTTTTT
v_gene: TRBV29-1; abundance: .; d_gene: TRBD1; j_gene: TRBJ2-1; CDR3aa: CSVNRGTYNEQFF; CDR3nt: TGCAGCGTTAACAGGGGCACCTACAATGAGCAGTTCTTC
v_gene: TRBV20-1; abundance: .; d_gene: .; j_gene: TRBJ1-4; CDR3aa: CSASNWGREEKLFF; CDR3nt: TGCAGTGCTAGTAACTGGGGGCGAGAGGAAAAACTGTTTTTT
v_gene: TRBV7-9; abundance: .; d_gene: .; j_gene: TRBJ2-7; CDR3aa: CASSSTPVQQYF; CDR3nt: TGTGCCAGCAGCTCAACACCCGTACAGCAGTACTTC
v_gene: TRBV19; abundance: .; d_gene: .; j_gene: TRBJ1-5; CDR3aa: CASSSRGGGNQPQHF; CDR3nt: TGTGCCAGTAGTAGTAGGGGGGGAGGCAATCAGCCCCAGCATTTT
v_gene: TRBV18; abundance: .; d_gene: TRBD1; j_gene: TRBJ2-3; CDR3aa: CASSRTGATDTQYF; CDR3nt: TGTGCCAGCTCCCGGACAGGGGCCACAGATACGCAGTATTTT
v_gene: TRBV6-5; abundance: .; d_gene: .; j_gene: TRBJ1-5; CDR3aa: CASSPTNLNQPQHF; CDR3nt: TGTGCCAGCAGTCCGACAAACTTGAACCAGCCCCAGCATTTT
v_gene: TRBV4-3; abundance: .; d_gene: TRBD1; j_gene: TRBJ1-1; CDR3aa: CASSQGQGLGEAFF; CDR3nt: TGCGCCAGCAGCCAGGGACAGGGCCTCGGTGAAGCTTTCTTT
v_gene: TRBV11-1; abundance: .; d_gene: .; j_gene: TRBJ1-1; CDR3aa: CASRPTGNTEAFF; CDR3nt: TGTGCCAGCAGACCTACAGGGAACACTGAAGCTTTCTTT
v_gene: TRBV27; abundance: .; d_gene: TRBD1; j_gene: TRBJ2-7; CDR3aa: CASSLKDRAAPTEQYF; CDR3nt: TGTGCCAGCAGTTTGAAGGACAGGGCCGCCCCTACGGAGCAGTACTTC
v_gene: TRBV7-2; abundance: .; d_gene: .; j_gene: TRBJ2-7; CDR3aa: CASSLTAYQQYF; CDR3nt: TGTGCCAGCAGCTTAACAGCCTACCAGCAGTACTTC
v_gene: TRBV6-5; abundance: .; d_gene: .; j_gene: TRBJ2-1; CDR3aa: CASRWEGENEQFF; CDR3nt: TGTGCCAGCAGGTGGGAGGGGGAAAATGAGCAGTTCTTC
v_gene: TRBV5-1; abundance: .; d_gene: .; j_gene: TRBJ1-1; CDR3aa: CASSLGVDSVNTEAFF; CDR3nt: TGCGCCAGCAGCTTGGGTGTCGACAGTGTGAACACTGAAGCTTTCTTT
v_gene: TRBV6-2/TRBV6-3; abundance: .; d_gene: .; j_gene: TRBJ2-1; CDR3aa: CASSSRDEQFF; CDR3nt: TGTGCCAGCAGCTCTCGGGATGAGCAGTTCTTC
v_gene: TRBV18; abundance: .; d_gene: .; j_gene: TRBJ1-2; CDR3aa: CASSPGWPASQGNYGYTF; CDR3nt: TGTGCCAGCTCACCAGGTTGGCCAGCCAGCCAGGGAAACTATGGCTACACCTTC